This TCR beta chain was sequenced for a study of CD8+ T cells in alopecia areata. Only a few counts were recorded for this clone. The CDR3 totals 16 residues. Germline V lookup: CDR1 KGHSH, CDR2 LQKENI. Trimming left V 1 base short and J 6 bases short, with 16 bases between. cDNA serving as the sequencing template came from extracted, reverse transcribed RNA. Data came from immunoSEQ multiplex PCR; TCRdb stores just in-frame clones and leaves some out. The sample has 200,000 to 250,000 clones, roughly two fifths seen once; the top ten hold almost 0.5%. Indicated treatment: oral pan-JAK inhibitor, 5-10 mg twice daily.

This receptor was identified in a human donor with alopecia areata. The sample in question was CD4+ T cells sorted from blood, obtained between weeks 30 and 35, from a patient treated with tofacitinib. The gene calls are TRBV18 and TRBJ1-5; no clear D. Here the CDR3 reads CASSPLESQGGQPQHF. The CDR3 DNA sequence: TGTGCCAGCTCACCACTCGAGTCGCAAGGAGGTCAGCCCCAGCATTTT.